This T cell receptor (beta chain) was identified in a study of read filtering for tumor transcriptome and immune sequencing. Overall study: Mean patient age was around 66 years, range about 40 to 85; approximately 18 male, around 14 female.

The CDR3 spans 14 residues. V lost 3 bases, J lost 9 bases, and 3 bases stayed unmatched. Study findings and constraints: Compared with RNA-seq, IR-seq gave much higher clonotype depth and reliability. About 77% of IR-seq clonotypes had a single read, yet these held about 3.5% of reads. IR-seq and RNA-seq agreed better without single-read clonotypes.

This clonotype was observed a few times. Its antigen is not identified. A clone one base away is much larger, so this may be a read error. This library used roughly 430 ng RNA and molecular barcoded adaptors spanning alpha/delta and beta/gamma chains. MiXCR, run by TCRdb on the reads, gives a single entry per CDR3 protein. The sample has some 40,000 distinct CDR3 sequences, more than 13% seen once. The sequence was collected from a donor at least 40 years old with multiple myeloma. The chain is built from TRBV12-3 or TRBV12-4 and TRBJ2-1, with 12 bases fitting TRBD2. The source material was a population of CD138-negative cells sorted from bone marrow. The DNA of the CDR3 is TGTGCCAGCAGTTTGACTAGCGGGAGCAGTGAGCAGTTCTTC. Protein sequence: CASSLTSGSSEQFF.